This passage covers 16 T cell receptor beta chains from one sample sequenced in a study of cytomegalovirus exposure and HLA in healthy donors. PCR used 60 Vbeta primers and 13 Jbeta primers. Repertoires were generated with immunoSEQ multiplex PCR, while TCRdb's copy carries only in-frame clones and drops some. Of over 30,000 clones listed, 65% to 90% are singletons. Sequencing used PBMCs. All receptors derive from a woman aged 18-29 years in good health and CMV-seronegative.

For the CDR3, the DNA is TGTGCCAGCAGTTCCTTCGGTCCGGGGGACGCGGAGACCCAGTACTTC. It translates to CASSSFGPGDAETQYF. The genes are TRBV28 and TRBJ2-5; maybe TRBD2 (6 bases). This CDR3 is 16 amino acids long. The germline V gene has CDR1 MDHEN and CDR2 SYDVKM. Trimming pared 4 bases from V and 5 bases from J, leaving 20 bases between.

The J gene is TRBJ2-1, the V gene TRBV4-3, with D tentatively TRBD1 (6 bases). Germline V CDR1 and CDR2: LGHNA, YSLEER. Deletions cut 3 bases from V and 4 bases from J, with 16 bases between. There are 16 residues in the CDR3. In DNA form, the CDR3 reads TGCGCCAGCAGCCAGGACAGCCTATCCAAATACAATGAGCAGTTCTTC. Translated, it gives CASSQDSLSKYNEQFF.

The V call is TRBV4-1, the J call TRBJ2-3, with no clear D. V gave up 1 base and J gave up 1 base, with 12 bases separating them. CDR3 length equals 16 residues. Germline CDR1 reads MGHRA; CDR2 reads YSYEKL. Written as DNA, the CDR3 is TGCGCCAGCAGCCAAGCCGTAGTCCGGGGCACAGATACGCAGTATTTT. Translated: CASSQAVVRGTDTQYF.

The V and J genes are TRBV9 and TRBJ2-5; no clear D gene. Germline values: CDR1 SGDLS, CDR2 YYNGEE. This CDR3 region has 14 residues. Trimming removed 4 bases from V and 3 bases from J, with 13 bases in between. The DNA for the CDR3 is TGTGCCAGCAGCCCCCTCGCGGTGAAAGAGACCCAGTACTTC. It specifies CASSPLAVKETQYF. Looking up the rest from reference TRBV9 and TRBJ2-5 gives the full variable domain: DSGVTQTPKHLITATGQRVTLRCSPRSGDLSVYWYQQSLDQGLQFLIQYYNGEERAKGNILERFSAQQFPDLHSELNLSSLELGDSALYFCASSPLAVKETQYFGPGTRLLVL.

V usage is TRBV28 and J usage is TRBJ2-7; TRBD1 matches at 11 bases. Germline V CDR1 and CDR2: MDHEN, SYDVKM. The CDR3 is made up of 15 amino acids. V lost 8 bases and J lost 6; bases outside the gene matches: 12. CDR3 region: CASGLSGGTGGEQYF. As DNA, the CDR3 is TGTGCCAGCGGACTCTCCGGTGGGACAGGGGGCGAGCAGTACTTC.

DNA of the CDR3: TGTGCCAGCAGCTACGGACTAGCGGCCTACAATGAGCAGTTCTTC. Translating gives CASSYGLAAYNEQFF. This chain connects TRBV7-6 to TRBJ2-1; 10 bases match TRBD2. Germline CDR1 reads SGHVS; CDR2 reads FNYEAQ. This CDR3 is built from 15 residues. With 4 bases clipped from V and 2 bases from J, the junction kept 2 bases outside the gene matches.

The rearrangement uses TRBV7-9 and TRBJ1-4; TRBD1 agrees at 9 bases. The CDR3 has 15 residues. CDR1 is SEHNR, CDR2 FQNEAQ, per germline (reference sequence). V was pared by 6 bases and J by 5 bases, with 7 bases of the junction left unmatched. The CDR3 bases are TGTGCCAGCAGTGGGACAGGGAGGGAGAATGAAAAACTGTTTTTT. This encodes CASSGTGRENEKLFF.

The rearrangement joins TRBV7-2 to TRBJ2-5; D is ambiguous. Per the germline V gene, CDR1 is SGHTA and CDR2 is FQGNSA. The CDR3 has 11 residues. V lost 4 bases and J 3 bases, leaving 3 bases between the germline ends. CDR3 amino acids: CASSSEETQYF. In nucleotides, the CDR3 is TGTGCCAGCAGCTCGGAAGAGACCCAGTACTTC.

The genes are TRBV7-2 and TRBJ2-7; tentatively, D is TRBD1 (6 bases). Trimming cost V 2 bases and J 6 bases, with 8 bases left between them. Germline CDR1 and CDR2: SGHTA and FQGNSA. This CDR3 has 12 amino acids. The CDR3 protein is CASSLSRGEQYF. In nucleotides, the CDR3 is TGTGCCAGCAGCTTATCCAGGGGCGAGCAGTACTTC.

The J gene is TRBJ2-5, the V gene TRBV6-1; unclear D gene. CDR3 length: 13 residues. V lost 4 bases, J lost 2 bases, and 8 bases lay in between. Germline CDR1 is MNHNS and CDR2 is SASEGT. The chain's CDR3 is CASSGDIQETQYF. In DNA, the CDR3 is TGTGCCAGCAGTGGAGACATACAAGAGACCCAGTACTTC.

This chain uses TRBV21-1 with TRBJ1-5; the table's D gene call, TRBD1, was not cross checked with the DNA. TRBV21-1 is a recognized pseudogene. CDR3 length equals 14 residues. The DNA for the CDR3 is TGTGCCAGCGTTAGGACAGGGAGCAATCAGCCCCAGCATTTT. Amino acid sequence: CASVRTGSNQPQHF.

J is TRBJ2-7 and V is TRBV2; 7 nucleotides agree with TRBD1. J lost 5 bases, V lost 4 bases, and 5 bases had no gene match. CDR3 length: 13 amino acids. CDR1 SNHLY and CDR2 FYNNEI come from the germline V gene. CDR3 DNA sequence: TGTGCCAGCAGTGCCGGACAGGTCCACGAGCAGTACTTC. As protein: CASSAGQVHEQYF. Full variable domain (remainder filled in from reference TRBV2 and TRBJ2-7): EPEVTQTPSHQVTQMGQEVILRCVPISNHLYFYWYRQILGQKVEFLVSFYNNEISEKSEIFDDQFSVERPDGSNFTLKIRSTKLEDSAMYFCASSAGQVHEQYFGPGTRLTVT.

The CDR3 spells CASKPGSGANVLTF. The CDR3 bases are TGTGCCAGTAAGCCCGGCTCTGGGGCCAACGTCCTGACTTTC. The chain combines TRBV19 with TRBJ2-6; D not resolved. V was shortened by 7 bases and J by 0 bases, with 7 bases between the two germline ends. Germline-derived CDR1 and CDR2 are LNHDA and SQIVND (reference sequence). The CDR3 covers 14 residues.

In the case of this clone: One junction end does not reproduce the germline sequence, and a read error may be involved. The chain uses TRBV7-2 and TRBJ1-2; a possible D gene is TRBD1 (6 bases). The CDR3 is made up of 16 amino acids. CDR1 is SGHTA, CDR2 FQGNSA, per germline. CDR3 amino acids: CASSPGLQGVGYGYPF. CDR3 nucleotides: TGTGCCAGCAGCCCCGGCCTACAGGGAGTTGGCTATGGCTACCCCTTC.

The chain joins TRBV7-2 to TRBJ2-5, with TRBD1 matching 7 bases. The CDR3 covers 14 residues. Germline CDR1 reads SGHTA; CDR2 reads FQGNSA. V lost 6 bases and J lost 7; bases outside the gene matches: 11. The CDR3 loop is CASRPNRGFGTQYF. The CDR3 coding sequence is TGTGCCAGCAGGCCGAACAGGGGATTTGGGACCCAGTACTTC. Filled out from reference TRBV7-2 and TRBJ2-5, the complete variable domain reads GAGVSQSPSNKVTEKGKDVELRCDPISGHTALYWYRQSLGQGLEFLIYFQGNSAPDKSGLPSDRFSAERTGGSVSTLTIQRTQQEDSAVYLCASRPNRGFGTQYFGPGTRLLVL.

This chain connects TRBV7-6 to TRBJ2-5, with D maybe TRBD1 (6 bases). The DNA matches TRBJ2-7 better at its end, which makes the J call doubtful. The germline V gene has CDR1 SGHVS and CDR2 FNYEAQ. The CDR3 totals 14 residues. CDR3: CASRSVQGSGEQYF. The CDR3 DNA reads as TGTGCCAGCAGAAGTGTACAGGGATCGGGCGAGCAGTACTTC.